The 4 T cell receptor beta chains reported below all come from one sample, sequenced in a study of vaccination effects on CD4 cells after COVID-19. Before sequencing took place, the ViraFEST assay used viral peptide pools to expand antigen-specific CD4+ T cells. Following 10 days of culture, CD4+ T cells were isolated. The person was diagnosed with PCR-confirmed SARS-CoV-2 infection between March and December 2020. Which antigens these TCRs recognize remains unknown. Only in-frame clones appear in the TCRdb table, and some are missing; sequencing was by immunoSEQ multiplex PCR. The sample lists 63,000 or so clones, under 85% occurring once. Material: CD4+ T cells from PBMCs cultured with HIV peptides, obtained before COVID-19 vaccination. Subset indicated: HIV-1 Nef peptide pool negative control/reference culture. The receptors shown here come from a human donor who had a prior SARS-CoV-2 infection.

The rearrangement joins TRBV29-1 to TRBJ2-2; D is undetermined. CDR1 is SQVTM, CDR2 ANQGSEA, per germline. The V end was cut by 4 bases, the J end by 4 bases, with 4 bases between. The CDR3 contains 11 residues. CDR3 sequence reads: CSVGGTGELFF. In nucleotides, the CDR3 is TGCAGCGTTGGGGGCACCGGGGAGCTGTTTTTT.

The chain employs TRBV7-8 and TRBJ1-1, with D tentatively TRBD1 (5 bases). V dropped 3 bases and J dropped 4 bases, with 12 bases sitting between them. The CDR3 is made up of 14 amino acids. In germline, CDR1 is SGHVS, CDR2 FQNEAQ. CDR3 loop: CASSFQGQGTEAFF. Written as DNA, the CDR3 is TGTGCCAGCAGCTTCCAAGGGCAGGGCACTGAAGCTTTCTTT.

The rearrangement uses TRBV24-1 and TRBJ2-1; TRBD2 matches 9 bases. CDR1 and CDR2 from the germline V gene are KGHDR and SFDVKD. Trimming took 1 base from V and 7 from J; bases not matched to a gene: 10. The length of the CDR3 is 17 residues. The CDR3 DNA sequence: TGTGCCACCAGTGATTTATCTTCTAGCGGGGTGGTAAATGAGCAGTTCTTC. It yields the protein CATSDLSSSGVVNEQFF.

The V call is TRBV19, the J call TRBJ2-3; 7 bases match TRBD1. Germline loops: CDR1 LNHDA, CDR2 SQIVND (reference sequence). Losses at the gene ends were 8 bases for V and 4 bases for J; bases not matched to a gene: 9. CDR3 length equals 14 residues. CDR3 sequence: CASGEGQDPDTQYF. The CDR3, as DNA: TGTGCCAGTGGGGAAGGACAGGACCCAGATACGCAGTATTTT.